This T cell receptor beta chain was identified during a study of cytomegalovirus exposure and HLA in healthy donors (dated by TCRdb to about 2017). About the investigation overall: In an earlier analysis of 450 to 750 of the donors, less than 350 Gb of sequence data and 90 million to 120 million unique TCR beta sequences from 180 million or so T cells were reported. The number of donors typed differed by locus, with about 629-630 for A, B, C, DRB1 and DQB1, more than 500 for DQA1, about 610 for DPA1, and some 470 for DPB1. Because of strong linkage in the cohort, roughly five DR-DQ haplotypes were treated as single units for association and clustering. All discovery cohort repertoires had been generated on a single sequencing platform. Rather than drawing on any new phenotypic data, the later analysis identified candidate immune exposures from TCR beta sequences and the way those sequences occurred across donors. To predict cytomegalovirus infection status, the study brought together high-throughput TCR immunosequencing, statistical association of individual TCRs with disease status, and machine learning. To decide whether each TCR beta V gene segment behaved as functional or pseudogenic, an earlier analysis of fewer than 750 of the donors relied on high-throughput TCR beta sequencing. An early release covering 500 to 750 HLA-typed donors comprised 300 to 350 gigabases of sequencing data and approximately 80 million unique TCR sequences. On average, roughly 240,000 unique TCR beta nucleotide sequences were sequenced per donor among a few hundred genotyped donors of the cohort, with 15% to 20% of those sequences being non-productive. The study was designed to test whether signatures of past pathogen exposure could be identified by cataloging public T cell receptors. The study profiled the T cell repertoires of 666 subjects by immunosequencing and related them to cytomegalovirus serostatus. Donor age, sex, ethnicity and CMV serostatus were collected together with the repertoire data. Besides the first cohort of roughly 640 subjects, a separate validation cohort made up of around 120 different subjects was used. Of the 300 to 450 genotyped donors, less than 85% were placed in the genetic ancestry cluster associated with self-reported Caucasian donors. HLA typing covered class I and class II loci at four-digit resolution. A later genetic analysis took genome-wide SNP genotypes for about 55% of the roughly 670 donors and used that subset as a discovery cohort. A later analysis re-examined previously published TCR beta repertoires from over 500 donors and added high-resolution HLA genotyping to investigate patterns of TCR occurrence. What the work shows at the level of the full study, not this receptor alone: Assigning TCR associations to individual alleles was difficult when HLA alleles, especially DR and DQ, strongly co-occurred. A further reported finding was that TCR beta sequences accurately predicted the HLA-A and HLA-B alleles for most subjects in the first cohort. In vitro tests confirmed that three of the cytomegalovirus-associated TCR beta chains recognize cytomegalovirus antigens. According to a later genetic analysis, donors in an Asian-associated ancestry cluster had fewer N-insertions in productive TCRs than the roughly 670-donor mean. According to a later analysis, most CMV-associated TCR beta chains appeared to be HLA-restricted, and the HLA associations seemed to be driven largely by CMV exposure. Roughly uniform sequencing depth across donors was assumed in presence/absence analyses, although this assumption may not hold. An association between a missense DCLRE1C variant and V-gene and J-gene trimming of TCR beta chains was found in a later genetic analysis and replicated in an independent cohort. The 87-base-pair reads could not distinguish some IMGT-functional V segments, including TRBV6-2 and TRBV6-3, so those segments were excluded. According to a later analysis, parvovirus B19, influenza, CMV and Epstein-Barr virus appeared linked to several top co-occurrence clusters. A group of highly shared sequence variants was considered likely to be a technical artifact of the sequencing pipeline. While some public TCRs were present in many individuals, most TCR sequences turned up only very rarely across donors. In this cohort, only TCR beta chains were sequenced, and detectable features were limited by the absence of alpha or paired-chain data. A later analysis found that HLA-associated TCR beta chains were more clonally expanded and had lower generation probabilities than equally common non-associated chains. In both the original and validation cohorts, the classifier was reported to diagnose cytomegalovirus status with high specificity and sensitivity. The only immune exposure information available for the cohort was CMV serostatus. According to a later analysis, TCR association rates differed among HLA loci, with DRB1 alleles showing the most associated TCRs and HLA-C alleles showing the fewest. According to the authors, the approach could potentially be generalized to other disease states and immunological phenotypes. A later analysis associated 15,000 to 20,000 TCR beta sequences with specific HLA alleles at a false discovery rate of 0.05. In an earlier analysis of around 600 of the donors, most TCR beta V segments were observed in productive rearrangements about 90% or about 30% of the time, broadly matching IMGT annotations. Correlated functional status among segregating V segments might be attributable to linkage disequilibrium, but an unknown experimental factor could not be ruled out. Because HLA typing was missing for some donors at each locus, association tests included only the typed subset. The study gave a list of 150 to 200 TCR beta chains associated with cytomegalovirus. Some 15 rarely observed V segments, including chromosome 9 orphons, were excluded from the earlier analysis of about 610 of the donors because counts were too low.

For CDR1 and CDR2, the germline V gene lists MDHEN and SYDVKM. The CDR3 goes from the cysteine to the phenylalanine over 15 residues. The DNA shown is the 45-base CDR3, in frame from base 1. V loses 4 bases at its end and J loses 0 bases; junction bases beyond the gene matches: 6. This clone was seen only a few times. It has no known antigen specificity. The input lacks base qualities; no much larger clone sits a single base away. The method behind the library was the immunoSEQ multiplex PCR assay. For the multiplex PCR, a mixture combining 60 forward primers for TCR Vbeta segments and 13 reverse primers for TCR Jbeta segments was used. Amplification of the CDR3 region of rearranged TCR beta genes was performed with a multiplex PCR assay on genomic DNA. Amplified TCR beta libraries were sequenced as 87-base-pair reads on the Illumina HiSeq System. As for the authors' bioinformatics: Across the roughly 600 repertoires, a later analysis counted roughly 84 million unique TCR beta chains, roughly 11 million of which were shared by at least two donors. To remove PCR and sequencing errors, raw reads were error-corrected and collapsed into unique sequences using a nearest-neighbor algorithm that merged closely related sequences. CDR3 sequences were aligned to IMGT reference sequences to assign V, D and J gene segments. For a sequence to be retained, a match of at least six nucleotides to both a V gene segment and a J gene segment was required. A rearrangement was called productive if the CDR3 had no stop codons and remained in frame with V and J, and every other rearrangement was called non-productive. Following IMGT convention, CDR3 was defined as the stretch from the second conserved V-encoded cysteine to the conserved J-encoded phenylalanine. The earlier analysis of more than 450 of the donors excluded sequences that lacked an unambiguous match to a single V gene segment. In an earlier analysis of around 590 of the donors, a V segment was called functional when productive rearrangements were above 56.7%, and segregating when the standard deviation between donors exceeded 5%. A statistical classification framework was built to diagnose cytomegalovirus status from the catalog of TCR beta chain sequences. In a later analysis, TCR nucleotide sequences were compared against IMGT/GENE-DB human TR gene sequences so that V and J genes could be assigned. Using the TCRdist pipeline, a later analysis assigned CDR3 sequences along with most-parsimonious VDJ recombination scenarios. In a later analysis, each TCR beta chain was defined by its CDR3 amino acid sequence together with its V-gene family, and reads without a unique V-gene family were excluded. As a way to deal with suspected cross-contamination and a sequencing artifact, a later analysis dropped under 600 nucleotide sequences that were highly shared and had low generation probability. In a later analysis, a clonal expansion index for each public chain was calculated from normalized within-repertoire ranks of inferred template counts. Generation probabilities in a later analysis came from a VDJ recombination model fitted to out-of-frame rearrangements, and those results were checked against IGoR. In a later analysis, TCR-TCR, TCR-HLA and TCR-CMV co-occurrence was scored with hypergeometric tests, and a repertoire-size bias correction was applied to TCR pairs. To estimate false discovery rates, a later analysis permuted the HLA or CMV assignments 20 times. A later analysis grouped co-occurring TCRs with DBSCAN, adding TCRdist sequence similarity when clustering within HLA-allele-positive subsets. For co-occurrence clustering, repertoires with fewer than 30,000 or more than 120,000 public chains were excluded, along with five or six repertoires with anomalous nucleotide sharing. The clones in this table, taken by TCRdb from immuneACCESS, are in-frame only. Not every clone is retained; where verified, under half of the shortfall comes from an unresolved V gene, and the cause of the rest is unknown. D and trimming come from the DNA, and the V and J calls and clone size come from that table. Across this sample there are around 120,000 clones, with nearly 65% seen only once. The ten most abundant clones make up 8% to 10% of the sample.

In total, approximately 610 healthy bone marrow donors made up the cohort. Cohort members were all nominally healthy when sampled, although unrecorded immune exposures were likely present. The donor was CMV seropositive and was included in the group of 290 or so seropositive cohort members. A peripheral blood sample was provided by each donor, and peripheral blood mononuclear cells were used for TCR beta sequencing. The Qiagen DNeasy Blood Extraction Kit was used to extract genomic DNA from the blood cell samples. The receptor's source is a man between 35 and 55 years old in good health and CMV-seropositive. The sample consisted of PBMCs. The V and J genes are TRBV28 and TRBJ2-7, and TRBD2 aligns with 7 junction nucleotides. The CDR3 region has the sequence CASSSSGISSYEQYF. The nucleotide sequence is given as TGTGCCAGCAGTTCTAGCGGAATAAGCTCCTACGAGCAGTACTTC.